Listed below are T cell receptor beta chains from one sample, sequenced in a study of shared clonotypes between healthy human individuals. The protocol was immunoSEQ multiplex PCR, while the TCRdb copy is restricted to in-frame clones and leaves out a portion. The sample yields hundreds of thousands of clones, approximately 96% seen once. The specimen was naive CD8+ T cells sorted from blood. These receptors came from a woman in her thirties in good health. Both conserved end residues are part of each CDR3. The order of the fields is V gene, D gene, clone size, J gene, CDR3 DNA, CDR3 protein. The D gene is left open where the match is weak. Some rows have no size entry. The others give once, few or many, or a class for an expanded clone.

v_gene: TRBV11-2; d_gene: NA; abundance: NA; j_gene: TRBJ2-7; CDR3nt: TGTGCCAGCAGCTTAGTAGGCGGGACGACCTACGAGCAGTACTTC; CDR3aa: CASSLVGGTTYEQYF
v_gene: TRBV5-1; d_gene: TRBD1; abundance: NA; j_gene: TRBJ1-2; CDR3nt: TGCGCCAGCAGCCCCTGGGCGTCAGGACAGGGACCTTATGGCTACACCTTC; CDR3aa: CASSPWASGQGPYGYTF
v_gene: TRBV28; d_gene: TRBD1; abundance: NA; j_gene: TRBJ2-2; CDR3nt: TGTGCCAGCAGTTCTTACGACAGGGGTCTTGCAGGGGAGCTGTTTTTT; CDR3aa: CASSSYDRGLAGELFF
v_gene: TRBV6-5; d_gene: NA; abundance: NA; j_gene: TRBJ1-2; CDR3nt: TGTGCCAGCTCCCCGGGGCGCGGGGGCTACACCTTC; CDR3aa: CASSPGRGGYTF
v_gene: TRBV5-4; d_gene: NA; abundance: few; j_gene: TRBJ2-5; CDR3nt: TGTGCCAGCAGCTTGGAACGCCAAGAGACCCAGTACTTC; CDR3aa: CASSLERQETQYF
v_gene: TRBV2; d_gene: TRBD2; abundance: NA; j_gene: TRBJ2-1; CDR3nt: TGTGCCAGCAGGACTAGCGGGAGGACCGGGTACAATGAGCAGTTCTTC; CDR3aa: CASRTSGRTGYNEQFF
v_gene: TRBV27; d_gene: NA; abundance: NA; j_gene: TRBJ1-5; CDR3nt: TGTGCCAGCAGTCAAAGGGACCCGTCCCATCATCAGCCCCAGCATTTT; CDR3aa: CASSQRDPSHHQPQHF
v_gene: TRBV5-5; d_gene: NA; abundance: NA; j_gene: TRBJ2-7; CDR3nt: TGTGCCAGCAGCTTGGCCGGGTCCTCTTACGAGCAGTACTTC; CDR3aa: CASSLAGSSYEQYF
v_gene: TRBV5-8; d_gene: NA; abundance: NA; j_gene: TRBJ2-1; CDR3nt: TGTGCCAGCAGCTTCCGGTTCTCGAGCTCCTACAATGAGCAGTTCTTC; CDR3aa: CASSFRFSSSYNEQFF
v_gene: TRBV27; d_gene: NA; abundance: NA; j_gene: TRBJ2-7; CDR3nt: TGTGCCAGCAGCGCACAACTAGGGGTCTCCTACGAGCAGTACTTC; CDR3aa: CASSAQLGVSYEQYF
v_gene: TRBV10-2; d_gene: TRBD1; abundance: NA; j_gene: TRBJ2-7; CDR3nt: TGCGCCAGCAGTTTGACCGGGACAGGTAAACGGGCCTACGAGCAGTACTTC; CDR3aa: CASSLTGTGKRAYEQYF
v_gene: TRBV7-9; d_gene: NA; abundance: NA; j_gene: TRBJ2-1; CDR3nt: TGTGCCAGCAGCTTTTCACAGGGAGGTTACAATGAGCAGTTCTTC; CDR3aa: CASSFSQGGYNEQFF
v_gene: TRBV12-5; d_gene: TRBD1; abundance: NA; j_gene: TRBJ2-3; CDR3nt: TGTGCTAGTGGTTGGGGACAGGGGACAGATACGCAGTATTTT; CDR3aa: CASGWGQGTDTQYF
v_gene: TRBV5-4; d_gene: NA; abundance: NA; j_gene: TRBJ2-7; CDR3nt: TGTGCCAGCAGCTTGGTAGAGACGGCGGGCTACGAGCAGTACTTC; CDR3aa: CASSLVETAGYEQYF
v_gene: TRBV6-5; d_gene: NA; abundance: NA; j_gene: TRBJ2-7; CDR3nt: TGTGCCAGCAGTTACACCGGGACATCAAACTCCTACGAGCAGTACTTC; CDR3aa: CASSYTGTSNSYEQYF
v_gene: TRBV28; d_gene: NA; abundance: NA; j_gene: TRBJ1-5; CDR3nt: TGTGCCAGCAGTTTAGGAGCCAGCCGATATCAGCCCCAGCATTTT; CDR3aa: CASSLGASRYQPQHF
v_gene: TRBV7-9; d_gene: NA; abundance: NA; j_gene: TRBJ2-2; CDR3nt: TGTGCCAGCAGCTACAGTTCGAGCGGGGAGCTGTTTTTT; CDR3aa: CASSYSSSGELFF
v_gene: TRBV7-9; d_gene: NA; abundance: NA; j_gene: TRBJ2-5; CDR3nt: TGTGCCAGCAGCCCAGCCGGGACCGTCCTGTTGGAGACCCAGTACTTC; CDR3aa: CASSPAGTVLLETQYF
v_gene: TRBV10-2; d_gene: NA; abundance: NA; j_gene: TRBJ1-1; CDR3nt: TGCGCCAGCAAAAACGCGAATCTTAACACTGAAGCTTTCTTT; CDR3aa: CASKNANLNTEAFF
v_gene: TRBV7-9; d_gene: NA; abundance: NA; j_gene: TRBJ2-7; CDR3nt: TGTGCCAGCAGCTTAAAGAGGCTGCACTTAGAGGGCCACGAGCAGTACTTC; CDR3aa: CASSLKRLHLEGHEQYF
v_gene: TRBV28; d_gene: TRBD2; abundance: NA; j_gene: TRBJ2-3; CDR3nt: TGTGCCAGCAGTCCGGGACTAGTTAAAGATACGCAGTATTTT; CDR3aa: CASSPGLVKDTQYF
v_gene: TRBV27; d_gene: NA; abundance: NA; j_gene: TRBJ2-5; CDR3nt: TGTGCCAGCAGCCCCAGGACAAACGGAGAGACCCAGTACTTC; CDR3aa: CASSPRTNGETQYF
v_gene: TRBV27; d_gene: TRBD1; abundance: NA; j_gene: TRBJ2-1; CDR3nt: TGTGCCAGCAGTCAGACAGGGGCCGGTGTCTGGGGAAATGAGCAGTTCTTC; CDR3aa: CASSQTGAGVWGNEQFF
v_gene: TRBV27; d_gene: TRBD2; abundance: once; j_gene: TRBJ2-5; CDR3nt: TGTGCCAGCAGTTCACCCGGGGGGGCCCAGTACTTC; CDR3aa: CASSSPGGAQYF
v_gene: TRBV18; d_gene: NA; abundance: NA; j_gene: TRBJ2-7; CDR3nt: TGTGCCAGCTCACCATTGGCTGACGGGAGCAGGGACGAGCAGTACTTC; CDR3aa: CASSPLADGSRDEQYF
v_gene: TRBV19; d_gene: TRBD1; abundance: NA; j_gene: TRBJ1-3; CDR3nt: TGTGCCAGTAGTATCCTCGGGACAGGGAGCGACACCATATATTTT; CDR3aa: CASSILGTGSDTIYF
v_gene: TRBV2; d_gene: NA; abundance: NA; j_gene: TRBJ2-7; CDR3nt: TGTGCCAGCGGCGTCAGCTACGAGCAGTACTTC; CDR3aa: CASGVSYEQYF
v_gene: TRBV29-1; d_gene: NA; abundance: NA; j_gene: TRBJ2-7; CDR3nt: TGCAGCGTATCGGGGGGAGGGGGCAGTGAGAGATTCTACGAGCAGTACTTC; CDR3aa: CSVSGGGGSERFYEQYF
v_gene: TRBV2; d_gene: TRBD1; abundance: NA; j_gene: TRBJ2-5; CDR3nt: TGTGCCAGCAGTGAAGCGCGGGCACAGGGGGAGACCCAGTACTTC; CDR3aa: CASSEARAQGETQYF
v_gene: TRBV4-1; d_gene: TRBD2; abundance: NA; j_gene: TRBJ2-1; CDR3nt: TGCGCCAGCAGCCAAGATAGAAGCGGGGGAGGTGAGCAGTTCTTC; CDR3aa: CASSQDRSGGGEQFF
v_gene: TRBV7-9; d_gene: TRBD2; abundance: NA; j_gene: TRBJ2-5; CDR3nt: TGTGCCAGCCTGACTAGCGGGATGGGGGAGACCCAGTACTTC; CDR3aa: CASLTSGMGETQYF
v_gene: TRBV5-1; d_gene: NA; abundance: NA; j_gene: TRBJ2-1; CDR3nt: TGCGCCAGCAGCTGGGGGGACAGTTCCTACAATGAGCAGTTCTTC; CDR3aa: CASSWGDSSYNEQFF
v_gene: TRBV28; d_gene: NA; abundance: NA; j_gene: TRBJ2-2; CDR3nt: TGTGCCAGCAGGATAGACAGGCAACCGAACACCGGGGAGCTGTTTTTT; CDR3aa: CASRIDRQPNTGELFF
v_gene: TRBV29-1; d_gene: TRBD1; abundance: NA; j_gene: TRBJ1-1; CDR3nt: TGCAGCGTTGGTCCCAGGGACAGGGGCCCCTGGACTGAAGCTTTCTTT; CDR3aa: CSVGPRDRGPWTEAFF